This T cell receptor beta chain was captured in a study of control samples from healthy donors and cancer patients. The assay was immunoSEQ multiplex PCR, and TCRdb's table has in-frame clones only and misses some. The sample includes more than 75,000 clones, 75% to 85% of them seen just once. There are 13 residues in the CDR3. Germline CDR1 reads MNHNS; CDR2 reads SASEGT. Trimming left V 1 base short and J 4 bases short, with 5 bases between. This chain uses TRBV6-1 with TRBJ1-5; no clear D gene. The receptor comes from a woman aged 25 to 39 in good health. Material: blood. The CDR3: CASSEVANQPQHF. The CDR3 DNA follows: TGTGCCAGCAGTGAAGTAGCGAATCAGCCCCAGCATTTT.